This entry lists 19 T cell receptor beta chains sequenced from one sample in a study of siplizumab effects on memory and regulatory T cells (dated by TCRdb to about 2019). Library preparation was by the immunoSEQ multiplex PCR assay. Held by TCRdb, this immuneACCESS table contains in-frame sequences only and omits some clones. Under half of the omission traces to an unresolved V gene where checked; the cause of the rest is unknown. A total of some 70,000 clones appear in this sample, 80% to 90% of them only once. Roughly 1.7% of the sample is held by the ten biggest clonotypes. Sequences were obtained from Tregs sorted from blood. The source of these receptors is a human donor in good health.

CDR3 in DNA: TGCGCCAGCAGCTTGGAGGCTAGCTCCTACAATGAGCAGTTCTTC. It codes for CASSLEASSYNEQFF. The V call is TRBV5-1, the J call TRBJ2-1; D gene uncertain. In germline, CDR1 is SGHRS, CDR2 YFSETQ. V shed 0 bases and J shed 0 bases, with 7 bases lying between them. The CDR3 spans 15 residues.

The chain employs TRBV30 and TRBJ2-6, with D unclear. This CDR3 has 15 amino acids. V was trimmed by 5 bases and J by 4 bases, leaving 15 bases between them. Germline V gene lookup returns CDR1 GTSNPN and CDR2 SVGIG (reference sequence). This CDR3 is CAWSHGLSGANVLTF. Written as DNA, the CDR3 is TGTGCCTGGTCACACGGCCTTTCGGGGGCCAACGTCCTGACTTTC.

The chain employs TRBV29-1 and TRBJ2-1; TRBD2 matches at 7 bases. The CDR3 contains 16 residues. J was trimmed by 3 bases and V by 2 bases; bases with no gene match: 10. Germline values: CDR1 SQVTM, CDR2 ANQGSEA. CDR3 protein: CSVEPPEGTNYNEQFF. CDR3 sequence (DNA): TGCAGCGTTGAACCTCCTGAGGGGACTAACTACAATGAGCAGTTCTTC.

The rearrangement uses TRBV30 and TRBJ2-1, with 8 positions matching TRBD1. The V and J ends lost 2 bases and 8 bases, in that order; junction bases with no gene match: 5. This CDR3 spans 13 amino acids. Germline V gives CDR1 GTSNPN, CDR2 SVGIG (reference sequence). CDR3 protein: CAWSRQGAYEQFF. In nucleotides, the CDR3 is TGTGCCTGGAGTCGTCAGGGGGCCTATGAGCAGTTCTTC.

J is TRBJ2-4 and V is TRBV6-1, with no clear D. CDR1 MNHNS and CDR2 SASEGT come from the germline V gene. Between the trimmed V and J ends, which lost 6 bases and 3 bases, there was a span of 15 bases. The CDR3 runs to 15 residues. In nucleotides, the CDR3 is TGTGCCAGCAGACCGGACCGATACCTCAAAAACATTCAGTACTTC. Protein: CASRPDRYLKNIQYF.

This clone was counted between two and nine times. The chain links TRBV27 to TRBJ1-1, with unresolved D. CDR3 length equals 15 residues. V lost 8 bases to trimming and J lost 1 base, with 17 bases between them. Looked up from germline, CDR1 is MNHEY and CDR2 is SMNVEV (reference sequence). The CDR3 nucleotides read TGTGCCAGCGGTTACGCCCGCTCTTCGAACACTGAAGCTTTCTTT. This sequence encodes CASGYARSSNTEAFF.

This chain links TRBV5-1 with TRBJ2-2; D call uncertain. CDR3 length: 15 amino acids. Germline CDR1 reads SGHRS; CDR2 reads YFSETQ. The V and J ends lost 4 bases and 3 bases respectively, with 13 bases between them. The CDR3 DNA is TGCGCCAGCAGCCCCGGGTGGAGAGACACCGGGGAGCTGTTTTTT. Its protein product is CASSPGWRDTGELFF.

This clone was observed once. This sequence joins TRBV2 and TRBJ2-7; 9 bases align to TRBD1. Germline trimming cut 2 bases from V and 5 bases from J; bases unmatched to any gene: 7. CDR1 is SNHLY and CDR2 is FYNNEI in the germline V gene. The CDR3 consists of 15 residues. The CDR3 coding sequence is TGTGCCAGCAGTGAAACCCGGGACAGGGCGCACGAGCAGTACTTC. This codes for CASSETRDRAHEQYF.

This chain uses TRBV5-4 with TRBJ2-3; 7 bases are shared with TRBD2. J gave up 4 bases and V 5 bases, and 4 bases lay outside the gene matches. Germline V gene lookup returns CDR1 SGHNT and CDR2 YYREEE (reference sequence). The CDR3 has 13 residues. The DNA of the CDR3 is TGTGCCAGCAGTCCGGCGGGAGCAGATACGCAGTATTTT. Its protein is CASSPAGADTQYF.

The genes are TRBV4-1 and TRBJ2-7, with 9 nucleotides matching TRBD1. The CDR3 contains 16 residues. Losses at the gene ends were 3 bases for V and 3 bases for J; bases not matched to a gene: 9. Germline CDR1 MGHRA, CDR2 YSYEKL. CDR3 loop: CASSHPSGTGFYEQYF. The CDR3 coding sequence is TGCGCCAGCAGCCACCCCTCCGGGACAGGGTTCTACGAGCAGTACTTC.

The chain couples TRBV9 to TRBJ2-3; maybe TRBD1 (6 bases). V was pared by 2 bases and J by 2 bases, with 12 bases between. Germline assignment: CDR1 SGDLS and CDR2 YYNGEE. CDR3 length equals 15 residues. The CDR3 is CASSVGQIFTDTQYF. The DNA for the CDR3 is TGTGCCAGCAGCGTCGGACAGATTTTCACAGATACGCAGTATTTT.

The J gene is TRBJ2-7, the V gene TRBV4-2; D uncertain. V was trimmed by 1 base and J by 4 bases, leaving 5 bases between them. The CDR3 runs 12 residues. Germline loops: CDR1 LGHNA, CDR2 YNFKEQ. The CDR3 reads CASSQAGYEQYF. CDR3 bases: TGTGCCAGCAGCCAAGCCGGGTACGAGCAGTACTTC.

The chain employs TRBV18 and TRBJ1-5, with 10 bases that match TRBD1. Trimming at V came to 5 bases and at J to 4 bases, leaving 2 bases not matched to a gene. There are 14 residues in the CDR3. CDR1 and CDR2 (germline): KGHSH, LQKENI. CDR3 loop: CASSRTGGNQPQHF. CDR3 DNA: TGTGCCAGCTCAAGGACAGGGGGAAATCAGCCCCAGCATTTT.

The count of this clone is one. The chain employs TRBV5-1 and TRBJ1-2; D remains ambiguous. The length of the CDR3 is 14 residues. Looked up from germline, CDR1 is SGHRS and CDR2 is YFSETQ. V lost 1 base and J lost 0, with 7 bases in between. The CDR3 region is CASSLPRANYGYTF. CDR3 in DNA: TGCGCCAGCAGCTTGCCAAGAGCTAACTATGGCTACACCTTC. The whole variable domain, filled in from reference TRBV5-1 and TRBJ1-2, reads KAGVTQTPRYLIKTRGQQVTLSCSPISGHRSVSWYQQTPGQGLQFLFEYFSETQRNKGNFPGRFSGRQFSNSRSEMNVSTLELGDSALYLCASSLPRANYGYTFGSGTRLTVV.

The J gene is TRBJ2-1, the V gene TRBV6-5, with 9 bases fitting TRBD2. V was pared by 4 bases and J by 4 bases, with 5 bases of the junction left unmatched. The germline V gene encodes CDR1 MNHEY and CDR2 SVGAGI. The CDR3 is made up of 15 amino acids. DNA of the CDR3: TGTGCCAGCAGTTTTACTAGCGGGCAATACAATGAGCAGTTCTTC. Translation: CASSFTSGQYNEQFF.

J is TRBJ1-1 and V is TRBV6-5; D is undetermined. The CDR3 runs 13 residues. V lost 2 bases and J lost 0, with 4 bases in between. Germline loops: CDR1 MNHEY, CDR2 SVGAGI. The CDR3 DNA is TGTGCCAGCAGTTACCCCCTGAACACTGAAGCTTTCTTT. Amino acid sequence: CASSYPLNTEAFF.

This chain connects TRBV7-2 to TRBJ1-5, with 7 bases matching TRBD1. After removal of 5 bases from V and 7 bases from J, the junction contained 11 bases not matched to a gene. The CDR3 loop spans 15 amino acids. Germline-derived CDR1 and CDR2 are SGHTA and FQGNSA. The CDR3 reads CASSIDRDVTQPQHF. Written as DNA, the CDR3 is TGTGCCAGCAGCATAGACAGGGATGTCACCCAGCCCCAGCATTTT.

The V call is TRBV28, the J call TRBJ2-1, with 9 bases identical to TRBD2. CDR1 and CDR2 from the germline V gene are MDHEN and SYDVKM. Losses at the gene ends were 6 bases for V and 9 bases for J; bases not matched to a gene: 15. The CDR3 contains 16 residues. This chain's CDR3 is CASRRLAGASRSEQFF. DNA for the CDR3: TGTGCCAGCAGACGCTTAGCGGGAGCATCACGTAGTGAGCAGTTCTTC.

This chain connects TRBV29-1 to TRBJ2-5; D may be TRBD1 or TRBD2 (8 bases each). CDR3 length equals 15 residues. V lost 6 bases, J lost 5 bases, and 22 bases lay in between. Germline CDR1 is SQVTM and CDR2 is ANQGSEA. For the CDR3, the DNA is TGCAGCGTAAAGACAGGGGCCACGGGGGGGGAGACCCAGTACTTC. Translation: CSVKTGATGGETQYF.